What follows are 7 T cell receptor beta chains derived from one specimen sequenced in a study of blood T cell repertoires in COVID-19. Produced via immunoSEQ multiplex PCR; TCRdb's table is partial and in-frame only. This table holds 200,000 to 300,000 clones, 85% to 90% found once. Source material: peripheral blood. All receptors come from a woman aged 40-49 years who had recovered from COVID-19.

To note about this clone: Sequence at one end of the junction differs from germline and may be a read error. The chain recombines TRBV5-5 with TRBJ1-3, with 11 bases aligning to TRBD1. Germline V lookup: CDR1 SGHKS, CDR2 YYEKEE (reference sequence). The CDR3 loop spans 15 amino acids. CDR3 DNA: TGTGCCAGCAGCTCGGGACAGGGGGTTGGAAGCACCATATATTTT. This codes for CASSSGQGVGSTIYF. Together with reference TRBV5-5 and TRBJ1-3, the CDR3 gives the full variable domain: DAGVTQSPTHLIKTRGQQVTLRCSPISGHKSVSWYQQVLGQGPQFIFQYYEKEERGRGNFPDRFSARQFPNYSSELNVNALLLGDSALYLCASSSGQGVGSTIYFGEGSWLTVV.

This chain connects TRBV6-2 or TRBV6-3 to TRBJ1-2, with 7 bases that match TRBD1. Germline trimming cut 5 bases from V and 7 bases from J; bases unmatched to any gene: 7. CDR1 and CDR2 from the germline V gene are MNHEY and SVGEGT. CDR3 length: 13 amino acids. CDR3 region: CASSDRASSGYTF. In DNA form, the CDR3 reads TGTGCCAGCAGTGACAGGGCGTCGAGTGGCTACACCTTC.

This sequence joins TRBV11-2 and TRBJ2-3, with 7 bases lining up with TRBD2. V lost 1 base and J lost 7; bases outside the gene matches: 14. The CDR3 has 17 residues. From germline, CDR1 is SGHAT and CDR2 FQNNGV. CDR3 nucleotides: TGTGCCAGCAGCTTAGGGGATCGACTAGCCGGCAGATATACGCAGTATTTT. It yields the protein CASSLGDRLAGRYTQYF.

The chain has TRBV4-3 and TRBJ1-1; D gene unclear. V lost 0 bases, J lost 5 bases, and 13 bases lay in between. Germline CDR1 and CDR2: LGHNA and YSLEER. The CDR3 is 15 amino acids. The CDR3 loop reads CASSQDRHLATEAFF. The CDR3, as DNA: TGCGCCAGCAGCCAAGACCGACACTTGGCGACTGAAGCTTTCTTT.

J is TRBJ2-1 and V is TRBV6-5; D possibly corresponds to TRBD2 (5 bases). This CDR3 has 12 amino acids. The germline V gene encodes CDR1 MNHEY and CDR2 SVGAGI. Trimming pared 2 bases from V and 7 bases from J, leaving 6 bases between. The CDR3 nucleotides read TGTGCCAGCAGTTACGGGGAGAATGAGCAGTTCTTC. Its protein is CASSYGENEQFF.

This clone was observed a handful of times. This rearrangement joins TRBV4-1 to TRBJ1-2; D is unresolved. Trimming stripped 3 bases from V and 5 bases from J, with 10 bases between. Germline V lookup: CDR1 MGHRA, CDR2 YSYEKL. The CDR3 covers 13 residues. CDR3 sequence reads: CASSHRRGYGYTF. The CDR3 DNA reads TGCGCCAGCAGCCACCGCCGGGGTTATGGCTACACCTTC.

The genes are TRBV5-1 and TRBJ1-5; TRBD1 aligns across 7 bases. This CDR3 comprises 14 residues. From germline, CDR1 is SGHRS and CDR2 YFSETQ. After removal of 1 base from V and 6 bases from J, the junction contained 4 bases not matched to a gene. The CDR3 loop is CASSLTGDGQPQHF. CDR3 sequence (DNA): TGCGCCAGCAGCTTGACAGGGGACGGTCAGCCCCAGCATTTT. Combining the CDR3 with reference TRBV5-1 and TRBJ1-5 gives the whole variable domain KAGVTQTPRYLIKTRGQQVTLSCSPISGHRSVSWYQQTPGQGLQFLFEYFSETQRNKGNFPGRFSGRQFSNSRSEMNVSTLELGDSALYLCASSLTGDGQPQHFGDGTRLSIL.